A single sample is the source of the 29 T cell receptor beta chains below, sequenced in a study of T-cell reconstitution after alpha-beta-depleted transplantation in children. As it was prepared, the TCRbeta library received unique molecular identifiers. TCRdb used MiXCR to reprocess the PCR reads, holding one entry per CDR3 protein. The sample lists about 370,000 distinct CDR3 sequences; around 21% were seen once. This specimen was PBMCs from the stem cell graft donor, taken from the stem cell graft. These receptors all come from a human donor who donated a stem cell graft to a child with acute myeloid leukemia.

This chain connects TRBV4-1 to TRBJ2-7; D might be TRBD2 (6 bases). The CDR3 length is 16 residues. Trimming cost V 0 bases and J 1 base, with 13 bases left between them. The germline CDR1 and CDR2 sequences are MGHRA and YSYEKL. CDR3 coding DNA: TGCGCCAGCAGCCAAGAGTTTGCGGGAAGGTCCTACGAGCAGTACTTC. Amino acids: CASSQEFAGRSYEQYF.

The table lists this clonotype with a few counts. This rearrangement joins TRBV7-2 to TRBJ2-5; either TRBD1 or TRBD2 may fit D (6 bases each). V shed 1 base and J shed 7 bases, with 19 bases lying between them. The V gene's germline CDR1 is SGHTA and CDR2 FQGNSA. The CDR3 spans 16 residues. CDR3 residues: CASSLEGGPARRTQYF. The DNA of the CDR3 is TGTGCCAGCAGCTTAGAGGGGGGCCCAGCCCGGCGGACCCAGTACTTC.

V gene TRBV28 combines with J gene TRBJ2-4; 8 nucleotides align to TRBD1. The CDR3 covers 14 residues. From germline, CDR1 is MDHEN and CDR2 SYDVKM. The V segment lost 3 bases and the J segment 6 bases; nucleotides outside the gene matches: 4. The CDR3 DNA reads as TGTGCCAGCAGTTTCCCCGGGACAGGAAACATTCAGTACTTC. This translates into CASSFPGTGNIQYF.

This clonotype was picked up a small number of times. The J gene is TRBJ2-3, the V gene TRBV12-3 or TRBV12-4; TRBD1 aligns across 10 bases. CDR3 length: 15 residues. V lost 6 bases and J lost 4; bases outside the gene matches: 7. The CDR3 spells CASRTGGLVADTQYF. The CDR3 DNA is TGTGCCAGCAGGACAGGGGGCTTAGTAGCAGATACGCAGTATTTT.

V is TRBV15 and J is TRBJ2-7; D may be TRBD1 (5 bases). The CDR3 consists of 16 residues. V shed 0 bases and J shed 6 bases, with 18 bases lying between them. CDR1 is LNHNV and CDR2 is YYDKDF in the germline V gene (reference sequence). The CDR3 DNA reads TGTGCCACCAGCAGAGATTATGGGGCTAGTCATCCCGAGCAGTACTTC. This codes for CATSRDYGASHPEQYF.

The gene calls are TRBV6-1 and TRBJ2-5; tentatively, D is TRBD1 or TRBD2 (5 bases each). Germline V gene sequence: CDR1 MNHNS, CDR2 SASEGT. This CDR3 region has 14 residues. V was cut by 8 bases and J by 5 bases, with 18 bases left in between. CDR3: CASAPLLAGETQYF. CDR3 DNA: TGTGCCAGCGCACCGCTTCTAGCAGGGGAGACCCAGTACTTC.

Ten or more counts support this clonotype. The chain combines TRBV29-1 with TRBJ2-7, with 8 bases matching TRBD1. V shed 4 bases and J 0 bases; nucleotides not matched to a gene: 5. The CDR3 runs to 14 residues. CDR1 is SQVTM, CDR2 ANQGSEA, per germline. The CDR3 DNA reads TGCAGCGTTGCAGGGGACAGGAGCTCCTACGAGCAGTACTTC. Encoded protein: CSVAGDRSSYEQYF.

The rearrangement joins TRBV20-1 to TRBJ2-7, with D perhaps matching TRBD2 (7 bases). The length of the CDR3 is 14 residues. Germline CDR1 reads DFQATT; CDR2 reads SNEGSKA (reference sequence). V was pared by 2 bases and J by 2 bases, with 13 bases between. CDR3 region: CSARRRGRAYEQYF. For the CDR3, the DNA is TGCAGTGCTAGACGGAGGGGGAGGGCCTACGAGCAGTACTTC.

V is TRBV25-1 and J is TRBJ1-4; D unclear. The CDR3 is made up of 14 amino acids. Germline V lookup: CDR1 MGHDK, CDR2 SYGVNS. With 2 bases removed from V and 7 bases from J, the gap between germline ends came to 11 bases. Here the CDR3 DNA reads TGTGCCAGCAGTGAACCCCCTCGGGGTGAAAAACTGTTTTTT. Protein: CASSEPPRGEKLFF.

V gene TRBV4-3 combines with J gene TRBJ2-7, with 7 bases that match TRBD1. J lost 4 bases, V lost 1 base, and 10 bases had no gene match. The CDR3 is made up of 16 amino acids. Germline loops: CDR1 LGHNA, CDR2 YSLEER. The CDR3: CASSQGSDRERYEQYF. CDR3 nucleotides: TGCGCCAGCAGCCAAGGGTCTGACAGGGAGAGGTACGAGCAGTACTTC.

The V gene is TRBV28, the J gene TRBJ2-7; 9 nucleotides match TRBD1. The CDR3 length is 17 residues. Looked up from germline, CDR1 is MDHEN and CDR2 is SYDVKM. V shed 5 bases, J shed 3 bases, and the junction held 14 bases outside the gene matches. DNA of the CDR3: TGTGCCAGCAGTCCCGGGACAGGGCTGCCCATAGGCTACGAGCAGTACTTC. It specifies CASSPGTGLPIGYEQYF.

This clonotype showed up just a few times. V is TRBV10-3 and J is TRBJ2-2, with a possible D match to TRBD1 (6 bases). CDR3 length: 17 amino acids. Germline V gene lookup returns CDR1 ENHRY and CDR2 SYGVKD. The ends were cut back, 2 bases at V and 4 bases at J, with 17 bases in the middle. This CDR3 is CAISEKSPGASTGELFF. Written as DNA, the CDR3 is TGTGCCATCAGTGAGAAGTCCCCAGGGGCGAGCACCGGGGAGCTGTTTTTT.

The chain combines TRBV12-3 or TRBV12-4 with TRBJ2-5; TRBD2 might be the D (5 bases). This CDR3 region has 13 residues. V lost 8 bases, J lost 3 bases, and 13 bases lay in between. CDR3 nucleotide sequence: TGTGCCAGCGGGTCCTTCGGGAAAGAGACCCAGTACTTC. This gives the protein CASGSFGKETQYF.

This sequence joins TRBV2 and TRBJ2-7; TRBD2 agrees at 11 bases. Germline V gene data show CDR1 as SNHLY and CDR2 as FYNNEI. V trimming: 4 bases; J trimming: 6 bases; junction bases outside the gene matches: 5. The CDR3 totals 14 residues. CDR3 nucleotides: TGTGCCAGCAGTGGTAGCGGGAGGGGATCCGAGCAGTACTTC. This translates into CASSGSGRGSEQYF.

The V call is TRBV5-1, the J call TRBJ2-7; no clear D. This CDR3 region has 15 residues. The germline gives CDR1 SGHRS, CDR2 YFSETQ. The ends were cut back, 1 base at V and 0 bases at J, with 11 bases in the middle. The CDR3 coding sequence is TGCGCCAGCAGCTTGTTTCCGGGTGACTCCTACGAGCAGTACTTC. Protein sequence: CASSLFPGDSYEQYF.

A few counts support this clonotype. The J gene is TRBJ2-5, the V gene TRBV12-3 or TRBV12-4; 7 positions match TRBD1. The ends lost 3 bases at V and 2 bases at J; junction bases unmatched: 12. This CDR3 region has 17 residues. In nucleotides, the CDR3 is TGTGCCAGCAGTTTGAGTGGTGGATGGACAGGACAAGAGACCCAGTACTTC. Translation: CASSLSGGWTGQETQYF.

The rearrangement joins TRBV12-5 to TRBJ2-1, with 7 bases aligning to TRBD2. Looked up from germline, CDR1 is LGHNT and CDR2 is FRNRAP. V dropped 0 bases and J dropped 6; count of bases not matched to a gene: 11. This CDR3 is built from 17 residues. CDR3 in amino acids: CASGLVASLAVPNEQFF. CDR3 nucleotide sequence: TGTGCTAGTGGTTTGGTAGCGTCCCTAGCGGTCCCCAATGAGCAGTTCTTC.

This clonotype has only a few counts. This chain uses TRBV7-9 with TRBJ1-1, with TRBD1 matching 7 bases. CDR1 and CDR2 from the germline V gene are SEHNR and FQNEAQ (reference sequence). The CDR3 spans 15 residues. J lost 2 bases, V lost 5 bases, and 8 bases had no gene match. The CDR3 here is CASSPPTGENTEAFF. Here the CDR3 DNA reads TGTGCCAGCAGCCCCCCAACAGGGGAAAACACTGAAGCTTTCTTT.

This clonotype has ten or more counts. The chain recombines TRBV12-3 or TRBV12-4 with TRBJ2-7; the D gene is possibly TRBD1 (5 bases). V dropped 6 bases and J dropped 5 bases, with 11 bases sitting between them. This CDR3 has 12 amino acids. The DNA for the CDR3 is TGTGCCAGCAGCCGTACAGGAAACGAGCAGTACTTC. It translates to CASSRTGNEQYF.

This chain joins TRBV4-2 and TRBJ1-5; 7 nucleotides match TRBD1. The CDR3 totals 14 residues. The germline CDR1 and CDR2 sequences are LGHNA and YNFKEQ. The V gene end was trimmed by 4 bases and the J gene end by 6 bases; junction bases not matched to a gene: 6. This chain's CDR3 is CASSRGQAGQPQHF. The CDR3 DNA sequence: TGTGCCAGCAGCCGCGGACAGGCGGGTCAGCCCCAGCATTTT.

This chain links TRBV9 with TRBJ2-3; D gene unclear. This CDR3 contains 14 residues. Trimming stripped 0 bases from V and 4 bases from J, with 9 bases between. Germline-derived CDR1 and CDR2 are SGDLS and YYNGEE. CDR3 DNA sequence: TGTGCCAGCAGCGTAGATTTCAGAGCAGATACGCAGTATTTT. Translated, it gives CASSVDFRADTQYF.

This clonotype was counted only a few times. The rearrangement uses TRBV7-3 and TRBJ2-1; 12 nucleotides line up with TRBD2. Trimming at V came to 8 bases and at J to 8 bases, leaving 7 bases not matched to a gene. The germline gives CDR1 SGHTA, CDR2 FQGTGA. This CDR3 region has 14 residues. Written as DNA, the CDR3 is TGTGCCAGCCAACCTAGCGGGAGGGCCCATGAGCAGTTCTTC. Translation: CASQPSGRAHEQFF.

The sample holds many counts of this clonotype. The V gene is TRBV20-1, the J gene TRBJ2-1; 11 bases are shared with TRBD2. Germline CDR1 DFQATT, CDR2 SNEGSKA (reference sequence). CDR3 length: 15 residues. The J segment lost 8 bases and the V segment lost 3 bases, leaving 9 bases of the junction unmatched. CDR3 bases: TGCAGTGCTAGTGCGGCACTAGCGGGAGAACATGAGCAGTTCTTC. This codes for CSASAALAGEHEQFF.

This clonotype was counted between two and nine times. The chain couples TRBV2 to TRBJ2-2, with TRBD2 as a possible D gene (6 bases). The ends were cut back, 2 bases at V and 1 base at J, with 8 bases in the middle. The CDR3 covers 15 residues. Germline loops: CDR1 SNHLY, CDR2 FYNNEI. This CDR3 reads CASSETGVNTGELFF. The CDR3, as DNA: TGTGCCAGCAGTGAAACGGGAGTGAACACCGGGGAGCTGTTTTTT.

In its sample, this clonotype was seen many times. V and J are TRBV12-3 or TRBV12-4 and TRBJ2-5; 10 nucleotides align to TRBD2. The trim removed 6 bases at V and 3 bases at J, leaving 10 bases unmatched. CDR3 length: 16 amino acids. The CDR3 spells CASSYMSGLAEETQYF. In DNA, the CDR3 is TGTGCCAGCAGCTATATGTCCGGACTAGCGGAAGAGACCCAGTACTTC.

The chain has TRBV25-1 and TRBJ2-5; D is ambiguous. This CDR3 is 10 amino acids long. The V end was cut by 7 bases, the J end by 2 bases, with 2 bases between. The V gene's germline CDR1 is MGHDK and CDR2 SYGVNS. As DNA, the CDR3 is TGTGCCAGCAAGCAAGAGACCCAGTACTTC. Translation: CASKQETQYF.

At least ten counts were recorded for this clonotype. The chain carries TRBV20-1 and TRBJ2-1, with 7 nucleotides matching TRBD1. Germline V gene data show CDR1 as DFQATT and CDR2 as SNEGSKA (reference sequence). Losses at the gene ends were 0 bases for V and 7 bases for J; bases not matched to a gene: 12. This CDR3 spans 16 amino acids. The CDR3 region is CSARDPTGSSFNEQFF. In DNA, the CDR3 is TGCAGTGCTAGAGATCCGACAGGGAGCAGTTTTAATGAGCAGTTCTTC.

For the CDR3, the DNA is TGTGCCAGCAGTTTAAAGGGAGGGGGATACAATGAGCAGTTCTTC. Amino acid sequence: CASSLKGGGYNEQFF. The rearrangement uses TRBV12-3 or TRBV12-4 and TRBJ2-1; weak D call: TRBD2 (7 bases). The V and J ends lost 2 bases and 4 bases respectively, with 12 bases between them. CDR3 length: 15 residues.

The chain links TRBV12-3 or TRBV12-4 to TRBJ2-7; a possible D gene is TRBD2 (6 bases). The CDR3 length is 12 residues. V was pared by 7 bases and J by 1 base, with 8 bases between. The DNA of the CDR3 is TGTGCCAGCACTAGCGAGTCCTACGAGCAGTACTTC. It specifies CASTSESYEQYF.